This T cell receptor beta chain was sequenced for a study of CD8+ T cells in alopecia areata. Extraction and reverse transcription of RNA yielded cDNA as the sequencing template. Sequencing used immunoSEQ multiplex PCR; TCRdb keeps in-frame clones, though not all of them. Of about 210,000 clones listed, around 57% were seen once; the top ten hold 1.6%. Treatment of the sample: oral pan-JAK inhibitor, 5-10 mg twice daily. The V end lost 6 bases, the J end lost 4 bases, and 12 bases lay between the germline ends. This CDR3 is 13 amino acids long. CDR1 is SQVTM, CDR2 ANQGSEA, per germline. The sequence derives from a human donor with alopecia areata. Sequences were derived from CD4+ T cells sorted from blood, sampled at week 4, from a patient treated with tofacitinib. This rearrangement joins TRBV29-1 to TRBJ2-2; a possible D gene is TRBD2 (5 bases). CDR3: CSVTVRGTGELFF. CDR3 nucleotide sequence: TGCAGCGTAACGGTCCGGGGCACCGGGGAGCTGTTTTTT.